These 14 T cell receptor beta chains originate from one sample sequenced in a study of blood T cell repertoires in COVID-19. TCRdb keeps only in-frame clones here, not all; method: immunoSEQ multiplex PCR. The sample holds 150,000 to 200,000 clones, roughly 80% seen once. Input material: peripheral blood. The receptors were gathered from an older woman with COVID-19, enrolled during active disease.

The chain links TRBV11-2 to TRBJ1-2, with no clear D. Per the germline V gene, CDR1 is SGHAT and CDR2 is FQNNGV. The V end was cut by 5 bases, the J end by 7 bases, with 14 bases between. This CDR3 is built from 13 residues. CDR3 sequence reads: CASSPGGLGGYTF. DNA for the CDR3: TGTGCCAGCAGCCCTGGAGGGCTAGGTGGCTACACCTTC. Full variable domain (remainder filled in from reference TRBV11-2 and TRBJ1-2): EAGVAQSPRYKIIEKRQSVAFWCNPISGHATLYWYQQILGQGPKLLIQFQNNGVVDDSQLPKDRFSAERLKGVDSTLKIQPAKLEDSAVYLCASSPGGLGGYTFGSGTRLTVV.

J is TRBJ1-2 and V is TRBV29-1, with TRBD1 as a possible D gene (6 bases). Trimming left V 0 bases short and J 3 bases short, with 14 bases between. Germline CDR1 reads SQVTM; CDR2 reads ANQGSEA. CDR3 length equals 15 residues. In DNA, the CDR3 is TGCAGCGTTGAAGATTACGGGGGGCGGTACTATGGCTACACCTTC. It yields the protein CSVEDYGGRYYGYTF.

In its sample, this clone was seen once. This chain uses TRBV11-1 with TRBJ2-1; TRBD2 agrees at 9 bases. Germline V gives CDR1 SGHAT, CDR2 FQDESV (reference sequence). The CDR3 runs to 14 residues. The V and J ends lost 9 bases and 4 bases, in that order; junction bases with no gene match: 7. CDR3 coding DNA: TGTGCCAGTGAGCGGGAGGCCCATTACAATGAGCAGTTCTTC. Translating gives CASEREAHYNEQFF.

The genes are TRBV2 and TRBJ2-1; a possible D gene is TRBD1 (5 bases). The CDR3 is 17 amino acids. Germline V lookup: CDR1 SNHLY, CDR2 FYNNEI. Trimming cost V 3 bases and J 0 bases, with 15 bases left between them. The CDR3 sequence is CASSDPTEVRSYNEQFF. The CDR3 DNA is TGTGCCAGCAGTGATCCGACAGAGGTTCGCTCCTACAATGAGCAGTTCTTC. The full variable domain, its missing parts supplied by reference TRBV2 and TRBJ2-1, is EPEVTQTPSHQVTQMGQEVILRCVPISNHLYFYWYRQILGQKVEFLVSFYNNEISEKSEIFDDQFSVERPDGSNFTLKIRSTKLEDSAMYFCASSDPTEVRSYNEQFFGPGTRLTVL.

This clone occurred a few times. CDR3 coding DNA: TGTGCCAGCAGCCCTGGAGGACAGGGACAGCCCCAGCATTTT. This codes for CASSPGGQGQPQHF. The V gene is TRBV5-4, the J gene TRBJ1-5; TRBD1 matches at 8 bases. Looked up from germline, CDR1 is SGHNT and CDR2 is YYREEE (reference sequence). V was clipped by 4 bases and J by 7 bases; unmatched bases: 7. This CDR3 spans 14 amino acids.

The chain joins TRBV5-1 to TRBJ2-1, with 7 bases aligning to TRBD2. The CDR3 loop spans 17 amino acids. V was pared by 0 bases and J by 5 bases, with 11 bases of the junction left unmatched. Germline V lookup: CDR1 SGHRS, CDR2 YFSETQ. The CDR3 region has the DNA TGCGCCAGCAGCTTGGCCGTGGCGGGAGTATCCCACAATGAGCAGTTCTTC. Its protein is CASSLAVAGVSHNEQFF.

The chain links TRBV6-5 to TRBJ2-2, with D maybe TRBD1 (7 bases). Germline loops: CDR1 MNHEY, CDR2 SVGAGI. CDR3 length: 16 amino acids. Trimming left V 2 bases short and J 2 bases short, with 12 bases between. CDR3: CASSYAGQINTGELFF. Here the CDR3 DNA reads TGTGCCAGCAGTTACGCGGGACAGATCAACACCGGGGAGCTGTTTTTT.

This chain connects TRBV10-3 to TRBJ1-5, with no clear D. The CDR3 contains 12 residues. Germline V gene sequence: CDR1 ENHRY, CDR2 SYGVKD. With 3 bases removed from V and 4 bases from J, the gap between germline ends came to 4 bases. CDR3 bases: TGTGCCATCAGTGACCCAAATCAGCCCCAGCATTTT. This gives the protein CAISDPNQPQHF.

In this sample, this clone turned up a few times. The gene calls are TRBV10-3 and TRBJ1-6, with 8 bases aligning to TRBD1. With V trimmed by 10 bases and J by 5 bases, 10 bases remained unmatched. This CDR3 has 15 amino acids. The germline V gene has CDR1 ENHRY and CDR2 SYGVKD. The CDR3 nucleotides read TGTGCCAGCACAGGGGGTATCGGCGATAATTCACCCCTCCACTTT. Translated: CASTGGIGDNSPLHF.

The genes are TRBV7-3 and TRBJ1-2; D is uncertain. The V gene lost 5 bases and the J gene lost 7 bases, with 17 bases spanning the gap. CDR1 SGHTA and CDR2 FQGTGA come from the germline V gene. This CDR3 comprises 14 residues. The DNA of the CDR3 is TGTGCCAGCAGCGACCGAGGAGGGCGGAGTGGCTACACCTTC. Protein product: CASSDRGGRSGYTF.

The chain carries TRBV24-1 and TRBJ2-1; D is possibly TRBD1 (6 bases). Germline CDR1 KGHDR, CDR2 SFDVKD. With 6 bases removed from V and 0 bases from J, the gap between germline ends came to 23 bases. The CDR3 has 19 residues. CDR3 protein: CATSSRVVRDKSSYNEQFF. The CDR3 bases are TGTGCCACCAGTTCTAGAGTTGTAAGGGACAAAAGCTCCTACAATGAGCAGTTCTTC.

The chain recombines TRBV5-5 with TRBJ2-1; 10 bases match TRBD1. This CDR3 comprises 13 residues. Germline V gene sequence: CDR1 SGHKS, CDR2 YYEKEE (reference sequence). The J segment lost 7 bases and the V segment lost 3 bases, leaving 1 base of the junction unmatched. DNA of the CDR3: TGTGCCAGCAGCTGGGACAGGGGAAATGAGCAGTTCTTC. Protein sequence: CASSWDRGNEQFF.

The CDR3 DNA sequence: TGTGCCAGCAGTAGGGAACAGGGGTTCAACAATGAGCAGTTCTTC. This encodes CASSREQGFNNEQFF. The chain couples TRBV6-5 to TRBJ2-1; 7 positions match TRBD1. CDR1 is MNHEY, CDR2 SVGAGI, per germline. V shed 5 bases, J shed 5 bases, and the junction held 9 bases outside the gene matches. The CDR3 is 15 residues long.

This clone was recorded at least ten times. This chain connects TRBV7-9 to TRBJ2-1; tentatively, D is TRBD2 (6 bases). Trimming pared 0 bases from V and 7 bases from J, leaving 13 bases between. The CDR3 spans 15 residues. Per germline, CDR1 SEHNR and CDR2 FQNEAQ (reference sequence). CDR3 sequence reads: CASSLAGAGTNEQFF. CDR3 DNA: TGTGCCAGCAGCTTAGCCGGGGCGGGAACGAATGAGCAGTTCTTC.